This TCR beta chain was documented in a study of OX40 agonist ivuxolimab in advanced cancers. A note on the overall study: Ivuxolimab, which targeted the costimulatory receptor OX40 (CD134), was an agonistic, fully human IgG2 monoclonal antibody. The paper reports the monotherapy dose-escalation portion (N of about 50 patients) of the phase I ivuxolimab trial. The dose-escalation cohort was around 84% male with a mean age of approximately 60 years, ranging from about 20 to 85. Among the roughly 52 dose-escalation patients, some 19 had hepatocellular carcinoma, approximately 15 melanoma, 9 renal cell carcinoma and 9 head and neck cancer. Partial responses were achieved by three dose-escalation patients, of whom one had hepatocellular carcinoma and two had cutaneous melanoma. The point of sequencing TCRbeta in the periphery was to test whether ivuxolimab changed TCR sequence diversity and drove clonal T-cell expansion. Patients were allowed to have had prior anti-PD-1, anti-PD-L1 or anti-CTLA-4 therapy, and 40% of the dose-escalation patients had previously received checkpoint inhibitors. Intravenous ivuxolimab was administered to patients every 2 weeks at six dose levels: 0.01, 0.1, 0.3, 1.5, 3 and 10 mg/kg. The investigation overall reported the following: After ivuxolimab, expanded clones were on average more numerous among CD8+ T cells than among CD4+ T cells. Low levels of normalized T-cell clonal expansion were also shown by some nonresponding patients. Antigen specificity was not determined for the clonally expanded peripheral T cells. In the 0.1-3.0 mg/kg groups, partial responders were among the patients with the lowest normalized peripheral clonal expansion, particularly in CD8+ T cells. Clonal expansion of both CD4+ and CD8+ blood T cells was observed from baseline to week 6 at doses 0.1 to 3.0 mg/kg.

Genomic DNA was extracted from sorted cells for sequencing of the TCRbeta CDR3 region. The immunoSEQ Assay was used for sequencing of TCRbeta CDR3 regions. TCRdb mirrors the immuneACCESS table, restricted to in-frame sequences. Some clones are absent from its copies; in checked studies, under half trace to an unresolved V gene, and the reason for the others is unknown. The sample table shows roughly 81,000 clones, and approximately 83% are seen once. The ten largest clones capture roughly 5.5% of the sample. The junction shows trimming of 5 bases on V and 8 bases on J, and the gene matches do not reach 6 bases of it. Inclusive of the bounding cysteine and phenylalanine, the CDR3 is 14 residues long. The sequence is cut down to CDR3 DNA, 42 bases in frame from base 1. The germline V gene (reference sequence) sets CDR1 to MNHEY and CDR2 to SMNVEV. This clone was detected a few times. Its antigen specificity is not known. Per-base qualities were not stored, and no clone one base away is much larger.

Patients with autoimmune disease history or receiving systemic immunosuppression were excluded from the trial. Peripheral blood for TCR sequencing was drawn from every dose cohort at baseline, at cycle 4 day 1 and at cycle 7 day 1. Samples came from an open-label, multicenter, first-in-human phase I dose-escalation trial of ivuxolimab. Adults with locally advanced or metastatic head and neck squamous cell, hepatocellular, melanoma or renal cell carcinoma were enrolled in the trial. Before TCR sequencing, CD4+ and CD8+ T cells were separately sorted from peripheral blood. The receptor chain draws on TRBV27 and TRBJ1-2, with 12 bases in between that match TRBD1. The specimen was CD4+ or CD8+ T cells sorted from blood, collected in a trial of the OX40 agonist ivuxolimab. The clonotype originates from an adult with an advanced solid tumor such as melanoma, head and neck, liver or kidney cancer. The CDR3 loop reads CASSRDRGLGGYTF. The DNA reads TGTGCCAGCAGTAGGGACAGGGGGCTCGGCGGCTACACCTTC.